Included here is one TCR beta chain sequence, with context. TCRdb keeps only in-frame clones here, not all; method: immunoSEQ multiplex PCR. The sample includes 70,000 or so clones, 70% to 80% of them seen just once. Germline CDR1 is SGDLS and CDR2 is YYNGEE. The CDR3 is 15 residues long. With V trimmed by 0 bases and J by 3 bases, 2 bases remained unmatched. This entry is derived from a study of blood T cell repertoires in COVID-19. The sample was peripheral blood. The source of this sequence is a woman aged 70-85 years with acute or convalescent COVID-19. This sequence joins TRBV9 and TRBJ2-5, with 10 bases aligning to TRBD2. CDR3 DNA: TGTGCCAGCAGCGTAGCCACTAGCGGGAAAGAGACCCAGTACTTC. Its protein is CASSVATSGKETQYF.